Listed below are T cell receptor beta chains from one sample, sequenced in a study of T cells after yellow fever vaccination. Each CDR3 protein gets one entry after TCRdb re-called the 5' RACE reads with MiXCR. The repertoire holds some 320,000 distinct CDR3 sequences, with about 4% as singletons. The specimen comprised PBMCs, sampled 5 days after the yellow fever booster vaccination. These receptors came from a man between 18 and 35 years old who received the YFV17D yellow fever vaccine. CDR3s include the opening cysteine and the closing phenylalanine or tryptophan. A D gene is named only where the DNA matches it firmly. The size entry is marked missing in some rows and otherwise reads once, few, many or a size class.

clone_size,j_call,cdr3_length,v_call,d_call,cdr3_aa,cdr3_nt
many,TRBJ2-1,13,TRBV7-6,NA,CASKELAAPEQFF,TGTGCCAGCAAGGAATTAGCGGCTCCCGAGCAGTTCTTC
NA,TRBJ2-1,14,TRBV20-1,TRBD2,CSAHSGGAMVEQFF,TGCAGTGCGCACAGCGGGGGGGCCATGGTTGAGCAGTTCTTC
NA,TRBJ2-3,14,TRBV6-5,TRBD1,CASRLTGGRDTQYF,TGTGCCAGCAGATTGACAGGGGGCAGAGATACGCAGTATTTT
few,TRBJ1-2,13,TRBV7-3,NA,CASSLAYGDGYTF,TGTGCCAGCAGCTTAGCGTATGGGGACGGCTACACCTTC
many,TRBJ1-5,14,TRBV20-1,NA,CSASRVLGDQPQHF,TGCAGTGCTTCCCGGGTTCTAGGAGATCAGCCCCAGCATTTT
few,TRBJ1-1,17,TRBV11-2,TRBD1,CASSSPGQGNMNTEAFF,TGTGCCAGCAGCTCGCCGGGACAGGGGAACATGAACACTGAAGCTTTCTTT
few,TRBJ2-7,17,TRBV15,NA,CATSREGVGASGYEQYF,TGTGCCACCAGCAGAGAGGGGGTGGGGGCGAGCGGCTACGAGCAGTACTTC
few,TRBJ2-7,14,TRBV9,NA,CASSEGMTGYEQYF,TGTGCCAGCAGCGAGGGGATGACAGGCTACGAGCAGTACTTC
many,TRBJ2-7,17,TRBV4-2,NA,CASSRVSGGTQPYEQYF,TGTGCCAGCAGTCGGGTTAGCGGCGGGACCCAACCCTACGAGCAGTACTTC
NA,TRBJ2-1,16,TRBV7-2,NA,CASSSDSYLSYNEQFF,TGTGCCAGCAGCTCCGACTCTTACCTCTCCTACAATGAGCAGTTCTTC
many,TRBJ1-2,15,TRBV5-1,NA,CASSLIGEGVYGYTF,TGCGCCAGCAGCTTGATCGGGGAAGGGGTCTATGGCTACACCTTC
many,TRBJ2-5,15,TRBV4-3,NA,CASSQEIEGWETQYF,TGCGCCAGCAGCCAAGAGATCGAGGGGTGGGAGACCCAGTACTTC
few,TRBJ2-1,13,TRBV19,NA,CASSIKGGDEQFF,TGTGCCAGTAGTATAAAGGGGGGGGATGAGCAGTTCTTC
few,TRBJ2-2,13,TRBV19,NA,CASSIHSTGELFF,TGTGCCAGTAGTATTCATAGCACCGGGGAGCTGTTTTTT
few,TRBJ2-7,15,TRBV5-6,NA,CASSLVGSQLYEQYF,TGTGCCAGCAGCTTGGTGGGCAGTCAGCTTTACGAGCAGTACTTC
many,TRBJ2-1,14,TRBV4-1,TRBD2,CASSPLNAGDGQFF,TGCGCCAGCAGCCCACTGAACGCGGGGGATGGGCAGTTCTTC
NA,TRBJ2-7,14,TRBV5-1,NA,CASSLYTGSNEQYF,TGCGCCAGCAGCTTATATACAGGGTCGAACGAGCAGTACTTC
NA,TRBJ1-1,13,TRBV5-1,TRBD1,CASLHEGATEAFF,TGCGCCAGCCTCCACGAGGGGGCAACTGAAGCTTTCTTT
few,TRBJ1-6,14,TRBV11-2,NA,CASSLAVYNSPLHF,TGTGCCAGCAGCTTAGCCGTTTATAATTCACCCCTCCACTTT
many,TRBJ2-3,15,TRBV2,TRBD2,CASSPGTRSSDTQYF,TGTGCCAGCAGTCCCGGGACTAGGTCATCAGATACGCAGTATTTT
many,TRBJ1-6,15,TRBV12-3/TRBV12-4,NA,CASSPSARHPSPLHF,TGTGCCAGCAGTCCCTCGGCCCGACATCCGTCACCCCTCCACTTT
many,TRBJ1-5,13,TRBV7-6,NA,CASSPGGPQPQHF,TGTGCCAGCAGCCCTGGGGGGCCTCAGCCCCAGCATTTT
many,TRBJ1-1,15,TRBV4-1,NA,CASSQGRVMNTEAFF,TGCGCCAGCAGCCAAGGGAGGGTTATGAACACTGAAGCTTTCTTT
few,TRBJ2-2,17,TRBV3-1,NA,CASSQDAPRKGTGELFF,TGTGCCAGCAGCCAAGACGCCCCCAGGAAGGGGACCGGGGAGCTGTTTTTT
few,TRBJ2-2,16,TRBV7-2,NA,CASRQSRQGTTGELFF,TGTGCCAGCAGGCAATCGAGGCAGGGGACCACCGGGGAGCTGTTTTTT
NA,TRBJ2-5,13,TRBV30,TRBD2,CAWSSGLAETQYF,TGTGCCTGGAGTTCAGGACTAGCCGAGACCCAGTACTTC
few,TRBJ2-1,15,TRBV7-9,NA,CASSLTHSSYNEQFF,TGTGCCAGCAGCTTAACTCACAGCTCCTACAATGAGCAGTTCTTC
NA,TRBJ2-7,14,TRBV19,TRBD1,CASSTSRDRNEQYF,TGTGCCAGTAGTACGTCCCGGGACAGAAACGAGCAGTACTTC
few,TRBJ2-1,13,TRBV20-1,TRBD2,CSAGLAGGYEQFF,TGCAGTGCCGGACTAGCGGGGGGGTATGAGCAGTTCTTC
NA,TRBJ1-1,14,TRBV5-6,NA,CASSFGGWNTEAFF,TGTGCCAGCAGCTTTGGGGGCTGGAACACTGAAGCTTTCTTT
many,TRBJ2-3,15,TRBV5-1,TRBD1,CASSPQPDRGDTQYF,TGCGCCAGCAGCCCCCAGCCGGACAGGGGGGATACGCAGTATTTT
many,TRBJ2-1,16,TRBV5-1,TRBD2,CASSSRTSGGYNEQFF,TGCGCCAGCAGCTCCAGAACTAGCGGGGGCTACAATGAGCAGTTCTTC
NA,TRBJ1-3,16,TRBV5-1,NA,CASSLWGRSSGNTIYF,TGCGCCAGCAGCTTATGGGGCCGGAGCTCTGGAAACACCATATATTTT